This T cell receptor (beta chain) emerged from a study of blood T cell repertoires in COVID-19. Study at large: Samples representing acute and convalescent COVID-19 were sourced from the United States, Italy and Spain. Nucleic acid was either cDNA or gDNA, and it came from T cells, B-cell-depleted T cells, or PBMCs.

V dropped 4 bases and J dropped 4; count of bases not matched to a gene: 15. This CDR3 has 17 amino acids. Germline CDR1 MRHNA, CDR2 SNTAGT. In the source study's methods: From reference gene primer amplification, estimates of nucleated cell counts were derived. Only in-frame clones appear in the TCRdb table, and some are missing; sequencing was by immunoSEQ multiplex PCR. Clone size and the V and J calls come from that table; the DNA yielded D and trimming. The sample yields tens of thousands of clones, approximately 84% seen once. The specimen sequenced was peripheral blood. This clonotype was sampled from a human donor in a cohort sampled during active COVID-19. The chain has TRBV6-4 and TRBJ1-2, with 7 bases that match TRBD1. The CDR3 nucleotides are TGTGCCAGCAGTGTACTCTGGGACAGCCGATCAATCTATGGCTACACCTTC. Translating it yields CASSVLWDSRSIYGYTF.